One and the same sample provided the 11 T cell receptor beta chains below, sequenced in a study of T cells after yellow fever vaccination. TCRdb re-called the 5' RACE reads through MiXCR, storing one row per CDR3 protein. The repertoire has hundreds of thousands of distinct CDR3 sequences, roughly an eighth of them found once; the top ten carry about 15%. Sequenced material: PBMCs, taken on the day of the yellow fever booster vaccination. Every receptor here comes from a man aged 25-45 years who received the YFV17D yellow fever vaccine.

The rearrangement links TRBV29-1 to TRBJ2-4; possible D gene TRBD1, 6 bases. In germline, CDR1 is SQVTM, CDR2 ANQGSEA. The CDR3 covers 13 residues. The ends were cut back, 6 bases at V and 6 bases at J, with 15 bases in the middle. CDR3 DNA sequence: TGCAGCGTAGGACAGAAAACTACAAACATTCAGTACTTC. Its protein is CSVGQKTTNIQYF. The full variable domain, its missing parts supplied by reference TRBV29-1 and TRBJ2-4, is SAVISQKPSRDICQRGTSLTIQCQVDSQVTMMFWYRQQPGQSLTLIATANQGSEATYESGFVIDKFPISRPNLTFSTLTVSNMSPEDSSIYLCSVGQKTTNIQYFGAGTRLSVL.

The rearrangement uses TRBV6-2 or TRBV6-3 and TRBJ2-7, with D perhaps TRBD1 (5 bases). Germline assignment: CDR1 MNHEY and CDR2 SVGEGT. V was cut by 7 bases and J by 4 bases, with 8 bases left in between. The CDR3 has 11 amino acids. The CDR3 sequence: CASNQGYEQYF. Here the CDR3 DNA reads TGTGCCAGCAACCAGGGTTACGAGCAGTACTTC.

This clonotype appeared a few times. The J gene is TRBJ1-3, the V gene TRBV29-1; D gene unclear. Germline V CDR1 and CDR2: SQVTM, ANQGSEA. This CDR3 is built from 13 residues. V was cut by 5 bases and J by 0 bases, with 8 bases left in between. The CDR3 loop reads CSVRGYSGNTIYF. DNA for the CDR3: TGCAGCGTTAGAGGGTACTCTGGAAACACCATATATTTT. Using reference TRBV29-1 and TRBJ1-3 for the parts outside the CDR3, the full variable domain is SAVISQKPSRDICQRGTSLTIQCQVDSQVTMMFWYRQQPGQSLTLIATANQGSEATYESGFVIDKFPISRPNLTFSTLTVSNMSPEDSSIYLCSVRGYSGNTIYFGEGSWLTVV.

This clonotype was observed a few times. The rearrangement uses TRBV12-5 and TRBJ1-3; maybe TRBD1 (5 bases). Trimming took off 7 bases at V and 1 base at J, with 11 bases between the two ends. This CDR3 is built from 14 residues. The germline CDR1 and CDR2 sequences are LGHNT and FRNRAP. CDR3 in amino acids: CASVRGESGNTIYF. The DNA of the CDR3 is TGTGCTAGTGTAAGGGGAGAGTCTGGAAACACCATATATTTT.

This clonotype was picked up one time. The junction and the germline gene differ at one end; a read error may be behind it. V gene TRBV20-1 combines with J gene TRBJ2-5, with TRBD1 as a possible D gene (6 bases). The CDR3 totals 14 residues. Germline-derived CDR1 and CDR2 are DFQATT and SNEGSKA (reference sequence). The CDR3 loop is CNARELQGSETQYF. For the CDR3, the DNA is TGCAATGCTAGAGAGCTACAGGGATCGGAGACCCAGTACTTC.

As regards this clonotype: One junction end disagrees with the germline gene, perhaps due to a read error. The CDR3: CACSLENNREWGHNEQFF. The CDR3 DNA is TGTGCCTGCAGTCTCGAAAATAATCGGGAGTGGGGGCACAATGAGCAGTTCTTC. The J gene is TRBJ2-1, the V gene TRBV2, with D perhaps being TRBD1 or TRBD2 (6 bases each). From germline, CDR1 is SNHLY and CDR2 FYNNEI. The CDR3 length is 18 residues.

This clonotype was counted between two and nine times. This chain joins TRBV11-2 and TRBJ2-1; 9 bases map to TRBD2. V lost 1 base and J lost 8; bases outside the gene matches: 3. CDR1 and CDR2 from the germline V gene are SGHAT and FQNNGV. This CDR3 has 14 amino acids. DNA for the CDR3: TGTGCCAGCAGCTTAGGACTAGCGGTCTATGAGCAGTTCTTC. Residues: CASSLGLAVYEQFF.

In its sample, this clonotype was seen a few times. The chain combines TRBV11-2 with TRBJ2-5, with D possibly called TRBD1 or TRBD2 (5 bases each). CDR1 SGHAT and CDR2 FQNNGV come from the germline V gene. With 5 bases removed from V and 7 bases from J, the gap between germline ends came to 14 bases. The CDR3 is 13 amino acids. CDR3 protein: CASSHGTRGTQYF. The DNA for the CDR3 is TGTGCCAGCAGCCACGGGACCCGCGGGACCCAGTACTTC.

This chain connects TRBV12-3 or TRBV12-4 to TRBJ2-2; 8 bases fit TRBD2. CDR3 length: 14 residues. V shed 10 bases, J shed 0 bases, and the junction held 4 bases outside the gene matches. CDR3 nucleotide sequence: TGTGCCACCCTTAGCGGGACGAACACCGGGGAGCTGTTTTTT. Translated: CATLSGTNTGELFF.

This clonotype turned up a few times. The chain recombines TRBV10-2 with TRBJ1-5; no clear D gene. Per the germline V gene, CDR1 is WSHSY and CDR2 is SAAADI. With 6 bases removed from V and 4 bases from J, the gap between germline ends came to 13 bases. The length of the CDR3 is 14 residues. CDR3 in DNA: TGCGCCAGCAGCTGGACGGGAAAAAATCAGCCCCAGCATTTT. Its protein product is CASSWTGKNQPQHF.

The rearrangement uses TRBV20-1 and TRBJ1-1; D gene unclear. Trimming took off 0 bases at V and 3 bases at J, with 14 bases between the two ends. CDR1 is DFQATT, CDR2 SNEGSKA, per germline (reference sequence). CDR3 length equals 15 residues. The CDR3 reads CSARDGWTADTEAFF. CDR3 nucleotides: TGCAGTGCTAGAGATGGCTGGACGGCGGACACTGAAGCTTTCTTT.